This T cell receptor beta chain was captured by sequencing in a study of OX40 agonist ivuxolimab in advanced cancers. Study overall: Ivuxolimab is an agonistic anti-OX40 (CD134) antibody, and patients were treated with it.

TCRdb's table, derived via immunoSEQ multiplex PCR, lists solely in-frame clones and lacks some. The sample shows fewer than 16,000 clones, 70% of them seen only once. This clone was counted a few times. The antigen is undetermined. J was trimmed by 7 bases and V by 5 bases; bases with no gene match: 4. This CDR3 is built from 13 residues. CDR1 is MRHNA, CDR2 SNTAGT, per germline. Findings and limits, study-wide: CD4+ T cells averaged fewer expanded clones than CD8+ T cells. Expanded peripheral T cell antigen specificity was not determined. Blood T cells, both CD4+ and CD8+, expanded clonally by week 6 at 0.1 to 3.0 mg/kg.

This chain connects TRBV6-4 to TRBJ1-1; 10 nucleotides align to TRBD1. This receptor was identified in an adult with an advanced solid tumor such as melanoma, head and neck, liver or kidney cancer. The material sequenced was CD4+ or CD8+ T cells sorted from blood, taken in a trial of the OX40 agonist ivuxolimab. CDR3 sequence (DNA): TGTGCCAGCAGTATGGACAGGGGGGATGAAGCTTTCTTT. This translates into CASSMDRGDEAFF.